This TCR beta chain was documented in a study of immune evolution from preneoplasia to lung adenocarcinoma. Assay: immunoSEQ multiplex PCR; the TCRdb copy retains only in-frame clones and omits some. There are around 4,100 clones in the sample; roughly 86% occur only once, and about 2.9% lies in the top ten. The CDR3 runs 15 residues. Trimming at V came to 4 bases and at J to 3 bases, leaving 4 bases not matched to a gene. The V gene's germline CDR1 is SGHNT and CDR2 YYREEE (reference sequence). This TCR was recovered from a person aged 65 to 85 with lung adenocarcinoma. The gene calls are TRBV5-4 and TRBJ2-6; 7 bases fit TRBD2. The specimen sequenced was FFPE minimally invasive lung adenocarcinoma tissue. This CDR3 reads CASSLRGDGANVLTF. The CDR3 bases are TGTGCCAGCAGCCTCCGGGGGGATGGGGCCAACGTCCTGACTTTC.